The 14 T cell receptor beta chains reported below all come from one sample, sequenced in a study of cytomegalovirus exposure and HLA in healthy donors. Researchers ran the PCR with 60 Vbeta and 13 Jbeta primers. Profiled with immunoSEQ multiplex PCR; TCRdb holds only in-frame clones, not every one. The sample holds fewer than 90,000 clones, about 76% seen once. Source material: PBMCs. Receptors were obtained from a woman in her 40s in good health and CMV-seropositive.

The J gene is TRBJ2-7, the V gene TRBV30; 13 bases match TRBD2. Germline CDR1 reads GTSNPN; CDR2 reads SVGIG (reference sequence). CDR3 length equals 19 residues. V shed 4 bases, J shed 4 bases, and the junction held 19 bases outside the gene matches. CDR3 residues: CAWTELYRGGLAGVYEQYF. The CDR3, as DNA: TGTGCCTGGACTGAGCTTTACAGGGGCGGACTAGCGGGAGTGTACGAGCAGTACTTC.

V is TRBV29-1 and J is TRBJ2-7; TRBD2 agrees at 12 bases. Germline V lookup: CDR1 SQVTM, CDR2 ANQGSEA. After removal of 7 bases from V and 6 bases from J, the junction contained 10 bases not matched to a gene. This CDR3 is 14 amino acids long. CDR3 amino acids: CSAATSGGTLEQYF. The CDR3 coding sequence is TGCAGCGCCGCTACTAGCGGGGGGACGCTCGAGCAGTACTTC.

V usage is TRBV18 and J usage is TRBJ1-1; tentative D call: TRBD1 (6 bases). This CDR3 comprises 15 residues. The V gene lost 0 bases and the J gene lost 3 bases, with 11 bases spanning the gap. Per germline, CDR1 KGHSH and CDR2 LQKENI. Here the CDR3 DNA reads TGTGCCAGCTCACCACCAGGGGGTTGGGACACTGAAGCTTTCTTT. Its translation: CASSPPGGWDTEAFF.

V gene TRBV6-5 combines with J gene TRBJ2-5, with D possibly TRBD2 on 6 matching bases. The germline V and J ends were trimmed by 2 bases and 1 base, with 14 bases remaining between them. The CDR3 runs 16 residues. Germline V lookup: CDR1 MNHEY, CDR2 SVGAGI. The chain's CDR3 is CASSYRTTRPQETQYF. The CDR3 DNA reads TGTGCCAGCAGTTACAGGACTACAAGACCCCAAGAGACCCAGTACTTC.

V gene TRBV19 combines with J gene TRBJ1-5; D is possibly TRBD1 (5 bases). The germline CDR1 and CDR2 sequences are LNHDA and SQIVND (reference sequence). The V end lost 6 bases, the J end lost 0 bases, and 12 bases lay between the germline ends. This CDR3 is 15 amino acids long. The CDR3 is CASRRTHYSNQPQHF. The CDR3 DNA reads as TGTGCCAGTAGGAGGACACATTATAGCAATCAGCCCCAGCATTTT. Using reference TRBV19 and TRBJ1-5 for the parts outside the CDR3, the full variable domain is DGGITQSPKYLFRKEGQNVTLSCEQNLNHDAMYWYRQDPGQGLRLIYYSQIVNDFQKGDIAEGYSVSREKKESFPLTVTSAQKNPTAFYLCASRRTHYSNQPQHFGDGTRLSIL.

This clone was counted only a few times. This chain joins TRBV5-4 and TRBJ2-7; D unclear. The germline V gene has CDR1 SGHNT and CDR2 YYREEE (reference sequence). The germline V and J ends were trimmed by 0 bases and 5 bases, with 9 bases remaining between them. The CDR3 contains 13 residues. CDR3 in DNA: TGTGCCAGCAGCTTGGTTCCCCTAGACGAGCAGTACTTC. Its protein product is CASSLVPLDEQYF.

The chain is built from TRBV5-1 and TRBJ1-1; 7 bases align to TRBD1. The CDR3 runs to 14 residues. After removal of 2 bases from V and 3 bases from J, the junction contained 4 bases not matched to a gene. CDR1 is SGHRS, CDR2 YFSETQ, per germline. CDR3 sequence reads: CASSFTGEHTEAFF. The CDR3 DNA reads TGCGCCAGCAGCTTTACAGGGGAGCACACTGAAGCTTTCTTT.

V gene TRBV7-9 combines with J gene TRBJ1-3; 7 bases match TRBD1. The CDR3 length is 18 residues. With V trimmed by 4 bases and J by 3 bases, 15 bases remained unmatched. Germline CDR1 SEHNR, CDR2 FQNEAQ (reference sequence). CDR3: CASSSSMGTDGVGNTIYF. The CDR3 coding sequence is TGTGCCAGCAGCTCCAGCATGGGGACAGATGGCGTTGGAAACACCATATATTTT. The variable domain in full, with the rest retrieved from reference TRBV7-9 and TRBJ1-3, is DTGVSQNPRHKITKRGQNVTFRCDPISEHNRLYWYRQTLGQGPEFLTYFQNEAQLEKSRLLSDRFSAERPKGSFSTLEIQRTEQGDSAMYLCASSSSMGTDGVGNTIYFGEGSWLTVV.

V and J are TRBV7-9 and TRBJ1-6; tentative D call: TRBD1 (6 bases). CDR3 size: 16 residues. Germline V gene sequence: CDR1 SEHNR, CDR2 FQNEAQ (reference sequence). Trimming stripped 5 bases from V and 5 bases from J, with 16 bases between. As DNA, the CDR3 is TGTGCCAGCAGCCCCGGGACATACGTGGATAATTCACCCCTCCACTTT. This gives the protein CASSPGTYVDNSPLHF. Complete variable domain (other parts from reference TRBV7-9 and TRBJ1-6): DTGVSQNPRHKITKRGQNVTFRCDPISEHNRLYWYRQTLGQGPEFLTYFQNEAQLEKSRLLSDRFSAERPKGSFSTLEIQRTEQGDSAMYLCASSPGTYVDNSPLHFGNGTRLTVT.

The chain recombines TRBV7-3 with TRBJ2-3; 14 bases are shared with TRBD2. The CDR3 covers 16 residues. Germline V gene sequence: CDR1 SGHTA, CDR2 FQGTGA. V lost 2 bases, J lost 9 bases, and 7 bases stayed unmatched. The CDR3, as DNA: TGTGCCAGCAGCTTAGAGCCCGGACTAGCGGGAGGAACGCAGTATTTT. Translation: CASSLEPGLAGGTQYF.

V usage is TRBV7-9 and J usage is TRBJ1-1; D gene unclear. Per germline, CDR1 SEHNR and CDR2 FQNEAQ (reference sequence). V gave up 5 bases and J gave up 0 bases, with 10 bases separating them. The CDR3 length is 14 residues. CDR3 loop: CASSVSNMNTEAFF. CDR3 DNA: TGTGCCAGCAGCGTCTCGAACATGAACACTGAAGCTTTCTTT.

The chain recombines TRBV27 with TRBJ2-7; TRBD2 matches 11 bases. CDR1 is MNHEY and CDR2 is SMNVEV in the germline V gene (reference sequence). The V and J ends lost 0 bases and 3 bases, in that order; junction bases with no gene match: 7. CDR3 size: 17 residues. The CDR3 here is CASSLSVASGRYYEQYF. The CDR3, as DNA: TGTGCCAGCAGTTTATCTGTGGCTAGCGGGAGGTACTACGAGCAGTACTTC.

The chain is built from TRBV30 and TRBJ2-3; 11 bases match TRBD2. With V trimmed by 6 bases and J by 1 base, 3 bases remained unmatched. Germline assignment: CDR1 GTSNPN and CDR2 SVGIG (reference sequence). CDR3 length: 14 residues. The chain's CDR3 is CACKLAGGTDTQYF. The CDR3 coding sequence is TGTGCCTGTAAACTAGCGGGGGGCACAGATACGCAGTATTTT.

The chain joins TRBV6-5 to TRBJ1-2; a weak D match, TRBD1 (6 bases). Per the germline V gene, CDR1 is MNHEY and CDR2 is SVGAGI. This CDR3 is 13 amino acids long. The V gene lost 2 bases and the J gene lost 4 bases, with 8 bases spanning the gap. The CDR3 protein is CASSYRGGYGYTF. The DNA of the CDR3 is TGTGCCAGCAGTTACAGGGGGGGCTATGGCTACACCTTC.